This T cell receptor (beta chain) was sequenced in a study of metastatic and nonmetastatic thyroid tumors. MiXCR was used by TCRdb to re-call the PCR reads. This sample yields 40,000 to 45,000 clones, of which about 3.3% are seen a single time; about 9.7% belongs to the top ten. Each patient went into thyroid surgery without having received any treatment. V lost 5 bases and J lost 3, with 14 bases in between. This CDR3 comprises 15 residues. Per germline, CDR1 MDHEN and CDR2 SYDVKM. This clone was recorded many times. The sequence was obtained from a female donor with papillary thyroid cancer or a benign thyroid nodule (not recorded which). Some clones in this sample may be carry-over from other donors' samples. The V call is TRBV28, the J call TRBJ1-3, with TRBD1 as a possible D gene (6 bases). Sequenced material: blood. As DNA, the CDR3 is TGTGCCAGCAGTCTCGACAGGAATCATGGAAACACCATATATTTT. This encodes CASSLDRNHGNTIYF.